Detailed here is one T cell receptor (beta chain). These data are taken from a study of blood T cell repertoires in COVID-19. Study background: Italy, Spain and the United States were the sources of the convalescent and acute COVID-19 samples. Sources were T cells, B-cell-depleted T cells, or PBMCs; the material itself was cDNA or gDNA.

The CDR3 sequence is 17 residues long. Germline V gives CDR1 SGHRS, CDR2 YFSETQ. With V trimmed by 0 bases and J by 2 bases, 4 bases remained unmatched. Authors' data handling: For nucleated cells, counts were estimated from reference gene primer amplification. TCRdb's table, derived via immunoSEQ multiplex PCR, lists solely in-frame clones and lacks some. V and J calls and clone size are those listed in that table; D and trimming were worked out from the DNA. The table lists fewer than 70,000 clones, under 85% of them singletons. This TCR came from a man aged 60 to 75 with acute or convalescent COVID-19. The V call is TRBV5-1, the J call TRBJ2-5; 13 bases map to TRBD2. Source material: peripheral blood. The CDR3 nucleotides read TGCGCCAGCAGCTTGGGTATACTAGCGGGGGGGCAAGAGACCCAGTACTTC. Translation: CASSLGILAGGQETQYF.